The 9 T cell receptor beta chains presented below share a single source sample, sequenced in a study of control samples from healthy donors and cancer patients. TCRdb's copy holds only in-frame clones and misses some; the assay was immunoSEQ multiplex PCR. Seen here are some 100,000 clones, roughly 91% observed once, and the top ten hold over 6.5%. The sequenced sample consisted of blood. The receptor set was obtained from a man aged 30-40 years in good health.

In its sample, this clone was seen once. This CDR3 is CASSEALPGLAGGNTGELFF. The CDR3 DNA is TGTGCCAGCAGTGAAGCGCTTCCAGGACTAGCGGGGGGTAACACCGGGGAGCTGTTTTTT. The chain is built from TRBV2 and TRBJ2-2; 14 nucleotides agree with TRBD2. Germline V gives CDR1 SNHLY, CDR2 FYNNEI. This CDR3 is 20 amino acids long. V gave up 0 bases and J gave up 2 bases; unmatched junction bases: 8.

This clone appeared once. The chain recombines TRBV5-4 with TRBJ2-5; 9 bases are a match to TRBD1. V lost 4 bases, J lost 4 bases, and 11 bases stayed unmatched. The length of the CDR3 is 16 residues. From germline, CDR1 is SGHNT and CDR2 YYREEE (reference sequence). CDR3 loop: CASSRGGQGSGETQYF. CDR3 nucleotides: TGTGCCAGCAGCCGGGGAGGACAGGGGTCGGGAGAGACCCAGTACTTC.

The rearrangement uses TRBV21-1 and TRBJ2-1; TRBD1 is the table's D call, not checked against the DNA. TRBV21-1 is an annotated pseudogene. CDR3 size: 14 residues. The CDR3 coding sequence is TGTGCCAGCAGCAAAGATCGCAGGGGTAATGAGCAGTTCTTC. Its translation: CASSKDRRGNEQFF.

The chain employs TRBV7-2 and TRBJ2-7, with 8 bases aligning to TRBD2. CDR3 length: 15 residues. CDR1 is SGHTA and CDR2 is FQGNSA in the germline V gene. V trimming: 7 bases; J trimming: 2 bases; junction bases outside the gene matches: 10. CDR3 bases: TGTGCCAGCACCCAAAGCGGGAGAGTCACCTACGAGCAGTACTTC. This encodes CASTQSGRVTYEQYF. The variable domain in full, with the rest retrieved from reference TRBV7-2 and TRBJ2-7, is GAGVSQSPSNKVTEKGKDVELRCDPISGHTALYWYRQSLGQGLEFLIYFQGNSAPDKSGLPSDRFSAERTGGSVSTLTIQRTQQEDSAVYLCASTQSGRVTYEQYFGPGTRLTVT.

This chain links TRBV19 with TRBJ2-2, with 11 bases fitting TRBD1. Germline V CDR1 and CDR2: LNHDA, SQIVND (reference sequence). This CDR3 is built from 15 residues. V lost 2 bases, J lost 5 bases, and 1 base stayed unmatched. The CDR3 nucleotides are TGTGCCAGTAGTATATGGGACAGGGGGACCGGGGAGCTGTTTTTT. It codes for CASSIWDRGTGELFF.

This clone has just one count. The genes are TRBV28 and TRBJ1-5, with TRBD1 matching over 11 bases. CDR3 length: 18 amino acids. The germline CDR1 and CDR2 sequences are MDHEN and SYDVKM. V trimming: 7 bases; J trimming: 0 bases; junction bases outside the gene matches: 11. The CDR3 bases are TGTGCCAGCAACATACCCGGGACAGGGGGATTTAGCAATCAGCCCCAGCATTTT. Translating gives CASNIPGTGGFSNQPQHF. The complete variable domain, with remaining parts taken from reference TRBV28 and TRBJ1-5, reads DVKVTQSSRYLVKRTGEKVFLECVQDMDHENMFWYRQDPGLGLRLIYFSYDVKMKEKGDIPEGYSVSREKKERFSLILESASTNQTSMYLCASNIPGTGGFSNQPQHFGDGTRLSIL.

The rearrangement links TRBV24-1 to TRBJ2-1; 11 bases line up with TRBD2. V lost 3 bases to trimming and J lost 1 base; unmatched junction nucleotides: 1. The CDR3 length is 16 residues. Germline V gene data show CDR1 as KGHDR and CDR2 as SFDVKD. This CDR3 is CATSDTSGSSYNEQFF. Written as DNA, the CDR3 is TGTGCCACCAGTGATACTAGCGGGAGTTCCTACAATGAGCAGTTCTTC.

The chain is built from TRBV6-5 and TRBJ1-2; 7 bases match TRBD1. CDR3 size: 14 residues. Germline V gene data show CDR1 as MNHEY and CDR2 as SVGAGI. J lost 4 bases, V lost 0 bases, and 2 bases had no gene match. CDR3 residues: CASSYSGQSYGYTF. For the CDR3, the DNA is TGTGCCAGCAGTTACTCGGGACAGAGCTATGGCTACACCTTC.

The gene calls are TRBV11-2 and TRBJ2-1; no firm D call. Germline V gives CDR1 SGHAT, CDR2 FQNNGV. The CDR3 has 18 residues. The V end lost 3 bases, the J end lost 3 bases, and 21 bases lay between the germline ends. CDR3 region: CASSFAKGGSQNYNEQFF. The CDR3, as DNA: TGTGCCAGCAGCTTTGCAAAGGGTGGTAGCCAAAACTACAATGAGCAGTTCTTC.